The present T cell receptor beta chain was sequenced within a study of blood T cells in healthy people across ages (dated by TCRdb to about 2015). Describing the broader study: In model experiments, template switching captured roughly one uniquely barcoded TCR beta cDNA molecule for every two T cells. Age-related changes in TCR beta repertoire diversity were measured in the study by deep sequencing normalized with unique cDNA molecular identifiers. The donors were split into four age groups: young (average around 17 years), middle-aged (around 37), aged (about 56) and long-lived (more than 80). Donors of different ages were randomly distributed across sequencing lanes to avoid experimental bias. Two additional independent replicas of 1 million unique cDNA reads from the same blood draw were analyzed for two donors (one aged 18 to 30 and one aged 80 or older).

The donors were roughly 40 Caucasian individuals from Russia, aged 6 to 90 years, who were systemically healthy. Ten milliliters of peripheral blood were drawn from each donor into EDTA-treated Vacutainer tubes. PBMCs were isolated by Ficoll-Paque density-gradient centrifugation, with at least 6 million obtained per sample. Trizol reagent was used to extract total RNA from PBMCs, with at least 5.5 micrograms per sample. For every donor, an aliquot of PBMCs went through flow cytometry to measure the percentages of naive CD45RAhigh/CD27high T cells. Library construction relied on 5' RACE. The sequencing machine was an Illumina HiSeq 2500. The second PCR ran for roughly 7 to 12 cycles and used a J-beta primer mix along with a sample-barcoded 5' primer. A unique molecular identifier was introduced onto each TCR beta cDNA molecule by a template-switch 5' adaptor carrying 12 random nucleotides. Each sample yielded at least 3 million CDR3-containing paired-end reads. First-strand cDNA was synthesized from all RNA with the Mint cDNA synthesis kit, primed by a TRBC-specific oligonucleotide. All cDNA was treated with uracil-DNA glycosylase and then went through a first 18-cycle PCR with the universal primers M1SS and BC2_uni_R. The published analysis was carried out like this. Each sample was normalized by randomly selecting 1 million high-quality reads, each carrying a distinct molecular identifier. Reads sharing molecular identifiers were discarded rather than binned into consensus sequences. CDR3 identification, clonotype clustering and error correction used MiTCR with a Q25 quality threshold and the strictest error-elimination algorithm. A nonparametric unseen species model using Euler transformation provided a lower-bound estimate of total TCR beta diversity. TCRdb took the public reads, trimmed them with fastp at Q25, ran MiXCR for clone calling and kept in-frame beta chains. Each CDR3 protein appears once, grouped with its most common genes and DNA. For this entry, the V and J calls and clone size follow TCRdb and not the study's own pipeline. The sample data list roughly 2 million distinct CDR3 sequences, and roughly 49% of these were observed just once. Of the sample, approximately 2.1% falls within the top ten clones.

General findings and caveats noted by the study authors: The percentage of naive T cells measured by flow cytometry correlated strongly with observed TCR beta diversity. Total diversity estimates from one million sequenced T cells were considered lower bounds and underestimates. Donor CMV infection status was unknown, potentially confounding age-related changes in expanded clonotypes. Because profiling used bulk unsorted PBMCs, naive and antigen-experienced compartments could not be compared conclusively. The long-lived group showed more naive CD4+ T cells, fewer expanded clones and increased TCR diversity than the aged group, suggesting age selection. As age increased, observed TCR beta diversity per million T cells dropped in a roughly linear way, and a significant reduction was already evident by age 40.

The CDR3 measures 14 amino acids from cysteine to phenylalanine. Only the CDR3 DNA is retained, 42 bases long and in frame from the first base. As encoded in the germline V gene (reference sequence), CDR1 is DFQATT while CDR2 is SNEGSKA. Trimming takes 6 bases from V and 0 bases from J, and the germline ends sit 13 bases apart. Details on this clonotype: Its target antigen remains unknown. One base away there is no much larger clone; base qualities are not given.

This TCR was recovered from a middle-aged woman in good health. Recombination joined TRBV20-1 with TRBJ2-3; TRBD2 is a possible D gene, resting on 5 matching bases. Sequenced: blood. The nucleotide sequence reads TGCAGTGCAAAGAAACGGACTAGCACAGATACGCAGTATTTT. This encodes CSAKKRTSTDTQYF.